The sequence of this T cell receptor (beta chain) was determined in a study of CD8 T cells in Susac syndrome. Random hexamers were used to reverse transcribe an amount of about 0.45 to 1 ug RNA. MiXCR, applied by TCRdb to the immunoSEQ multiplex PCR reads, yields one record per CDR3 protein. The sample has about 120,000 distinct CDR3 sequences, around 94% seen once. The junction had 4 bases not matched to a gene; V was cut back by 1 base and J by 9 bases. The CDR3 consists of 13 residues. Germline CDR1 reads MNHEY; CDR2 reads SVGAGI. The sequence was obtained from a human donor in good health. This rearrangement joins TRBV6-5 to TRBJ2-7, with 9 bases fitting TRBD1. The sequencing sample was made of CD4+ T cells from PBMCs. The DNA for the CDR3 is TGTGCCAGCAGTTACTTGGGACAGGGAGGGCAGTACTTC. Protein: CASSYLGQGGQYF.